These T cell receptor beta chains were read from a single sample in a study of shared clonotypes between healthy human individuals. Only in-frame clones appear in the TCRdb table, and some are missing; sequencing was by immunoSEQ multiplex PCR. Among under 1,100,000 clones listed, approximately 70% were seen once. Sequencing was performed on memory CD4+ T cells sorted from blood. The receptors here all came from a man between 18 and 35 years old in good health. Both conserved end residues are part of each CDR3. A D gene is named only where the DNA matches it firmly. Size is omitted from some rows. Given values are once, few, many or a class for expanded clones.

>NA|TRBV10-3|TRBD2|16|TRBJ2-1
CAISQGLAGGLDEQFF
TGTGCCATCAGTCAGGGACTAGCGGGGGGACTCGATGAGCAGTTCTTC
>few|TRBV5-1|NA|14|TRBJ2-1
CASSLAEIYNEQFF
TGCGCCAGCAGCTTGGCCGAAATATACAATGAGCAGTTCTTC
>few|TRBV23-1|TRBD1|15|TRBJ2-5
CASSLDSGQQETQYF
TGCGCCAGCAGTTTAGATTCGGGACAGCAAGAGACCCAGTACTTC
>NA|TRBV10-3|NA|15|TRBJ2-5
CAISESTGAQETQYF
TGTGCCATCAGTGAGTCCACGGGAGCTCAAGAGACCCAGTACTTC
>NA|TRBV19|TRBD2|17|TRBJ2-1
CASSIGPTSGRSGEQFF
TGTGCCAGTAGTATTGGCCCCACTAGCGGGAGGTCAGGTGAGCAGTTCTTC
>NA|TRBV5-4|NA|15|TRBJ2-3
CASSFSTPVADTQYF
TGTGCCAGCAGCTTCTCCACCCCCGTGGCAGATACGCAGTATTTT
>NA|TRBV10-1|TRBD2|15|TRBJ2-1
CASTEGLAGSGAQFF
TGCGCCAGCACTGAGGGACTAGCGGGATCTGGGGCGCAGTTCTTC
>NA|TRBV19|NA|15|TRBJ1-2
CASSIVVGGDYGYTF
TGTGCCAGTAGTATAGTTGTGGGCGGTGACTATGGCTACACCTTC
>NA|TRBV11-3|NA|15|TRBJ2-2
CASSPDGSNTGELFF
TGTGCCAGCAGCCCCGACGGCTCAAACACCGGGGAGCTGTTTTTT
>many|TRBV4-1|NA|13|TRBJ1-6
CASSQDPNSPLHF
TGCGCCAGCAGCCAAGATCCCAATTCACCCCTCCACTTT
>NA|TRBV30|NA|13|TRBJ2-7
CAWSRTDNYEQYF
TGTGCCTGGAGTCGGACAGACAACTACGAGCAGTACTTC
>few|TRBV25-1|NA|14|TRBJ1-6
CASSDRGDNSPLHF
TGTGCCAGCAGTGATCGGGGGGACAATTCACCCCTCCACTTT
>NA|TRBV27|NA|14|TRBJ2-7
CASSFKGGGYEQYF
TGTGCCAGCAGTTTCAAAGGAGGGGGCTACGAGCAGTACTTC
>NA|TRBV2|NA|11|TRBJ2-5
CASRGEGSQYF
TGTGCCAGCAGGGGAGAGGGTTCCCAGTACTTC
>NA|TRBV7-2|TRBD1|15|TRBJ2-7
CASSSPDRGRSEQYF
TGTGCCAGCAGCTCCCCCGACAGGGGGCGTAGCGAGCAGTACTTC
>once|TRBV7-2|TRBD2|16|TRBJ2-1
CASSLGGSSSINEQFF
TGTGCCAGCAGCTTAGGCGGGAGTTCTTCTATCAATGAGCAGTTCTTC
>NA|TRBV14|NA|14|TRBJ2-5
CASSRGNLPGTQYF
TGTGCCAGCAGCCGGGGTAATCTACCGGGGACCCAGTACTTC
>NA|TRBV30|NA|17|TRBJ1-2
CAWSVQGFLYPNYGYTF
TGTGCCTGGAGTGTTCAGGGGTTCCTCTACCCTAACTATGGCTACACCTTC
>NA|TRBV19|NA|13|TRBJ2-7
CASSGQTFYEQYF
TGTGCCAGTAGTGGACAGACGTTCTACGAGCAGTACTTC
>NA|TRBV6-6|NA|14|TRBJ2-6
CASTQPTGANVLTF
TGTGCCAGCACCCAACCCACTGGGGCCAACGTCCTGACTTTC
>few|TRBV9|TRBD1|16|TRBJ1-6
CASSDRTGGWNSPLHF
TGTGCCAGCAGCGACCGGACAGGGGGCTGGAATTCACCCCTCCACTTT
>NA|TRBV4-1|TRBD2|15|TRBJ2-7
CASSQDGEGTYEQYF
TGCGCCAGCAGCCAAGATGGGGAGGGAACCTACGAGCAGTACTTC
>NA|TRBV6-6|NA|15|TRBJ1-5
CASSYTRDGRSPQHF
TGTGCCAGCAGTTACACAAGGGACGGGAGAAGCCCCCAGCATTTT
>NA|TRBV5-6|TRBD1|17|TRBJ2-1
CASSQGQGAYSYNEQFF
TGTGCCAGCAGCCAAGGACAGGGGGCCTACTCCTACAATGAGCAGTTCTTC
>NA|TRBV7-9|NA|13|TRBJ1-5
CATSGGSNQPQHF
TGTGCCACCAGCGGGGGGAGCAATCAGCCCCAGCATTTT
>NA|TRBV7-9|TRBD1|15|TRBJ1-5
CASTRDSNGNQPQHF
TGTGCCAGCACCCGGGACAGTAATGGCAATCAGCCCCAGCATTTT
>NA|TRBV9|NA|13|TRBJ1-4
CASSALPWEKLFF
TGTGCCAGCAGCGCCCTCCCTTGGGAAAAACTGTTTTTT
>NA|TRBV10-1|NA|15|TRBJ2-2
CASSEALVGAGELFF
TGCGCCAGCAGTGAGGCGTTAGTCGGTGCCGGGGAGCTGTTTTTT
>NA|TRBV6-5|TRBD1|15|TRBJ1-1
CASMMTGRIATEAFF
TGTGCCAGCATGATGACAGGGAGGATAGCCACTGAAGCTTTCTTT
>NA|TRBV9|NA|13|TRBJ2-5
CASSGLVGETQYF
TGTGCCAGCAGCGGACTAGTGGGGGAGACCCAGTACTTC
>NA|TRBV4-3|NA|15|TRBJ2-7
CASSQDTALYYEQYF
TGCGCCAGCAGCCAAGATACGGCTCTTTACTACGAGCAGTACTTC
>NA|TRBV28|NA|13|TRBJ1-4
CASLNRNNEKLFF
TGTGCCAGCCTTAACAGAAATAATGAAAAACTGTTTTTT
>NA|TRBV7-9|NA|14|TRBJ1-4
CASSSLGRGEKLFF
TGTGCCAGCAGCTCTCTAGGGCGCGGTGAAAAACTGTTTTTT
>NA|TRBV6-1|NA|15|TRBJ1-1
CASSEYSRARTEAFF
TGTGCCAGCAGTGAGTACTCCAGGGCCCGGACTGAAGCTTTCTTT
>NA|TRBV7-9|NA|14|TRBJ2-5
CASRALGTQETQYF
TGTGCCAGCAGGGCCCTAGGTACCCAAGAGACCCAGTACTTC
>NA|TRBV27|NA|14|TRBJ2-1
CASSLSGTYNEQFF
TGTGCCAGCAGTTTATCGGGGACTTACAATGAGCAGTTCTTC
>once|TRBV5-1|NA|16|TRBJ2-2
CASSLDNAPNTGELFF
TGCGCCAGCAGCTTGGATAACGCTCCGAACACCGGGGAGCTGTTTTTT
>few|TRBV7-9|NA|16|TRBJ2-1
CASSLVRLLAPNEQFF
TGTGCCAGCAGCTTAGTTCGGTTGCTAGCCCCCAATGAGCAGTTCTTC
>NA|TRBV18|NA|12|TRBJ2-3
CASSRSLDTQYF
TGTGCCAGCTCACGAAGCCTTGATACGCAGTATTTT
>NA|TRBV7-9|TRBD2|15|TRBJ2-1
CASSFSGGSYNEQFF
TGTGCCAGCAGCTTTAGCGGGGGTTCCTACAATGAGCAGTTCTTC
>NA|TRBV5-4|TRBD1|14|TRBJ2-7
CASSPGQGWREQYF
TGTGCCAGCAGCCCGGGACAGGGGTGGAGGGAGCAGTACTTC
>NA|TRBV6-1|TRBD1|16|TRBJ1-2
CASSDQPQGAIYGYTF
TGTGCCAGCAGTGACCAACCACAGGGGGCGATCTATGGCTACACCTTC
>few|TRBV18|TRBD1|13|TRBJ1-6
CASSTGSNSPLHF
TGTGCCAGCTCGACAGGGAGCAATTCACCCCTCCACTTT
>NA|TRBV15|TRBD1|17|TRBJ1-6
CATSRGGQGTNNSPLHF
TGTGCCACCAGCAGAGGGGGACAGGGGACGAATAATTCACCCCTCCACTTT
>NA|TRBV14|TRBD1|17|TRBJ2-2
CASSQLTGATNTGELFF
TGTGCCAGCAGCCAATTAACAGGGGCCACGAACACCGGGGAGCTGTTTTTT
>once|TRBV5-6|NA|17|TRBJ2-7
CASSLAIQERRLYEQYF
TGTGCCAGCAGCTTGGCGATACAGGAAAGAAGACTCTACGAGCAGTACTTC
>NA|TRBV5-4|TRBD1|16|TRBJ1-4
CASSLKTGQGDEKLFF
TGTGCCAGCAGCTTGAAGACGGGACAGGGGGATGAAAAACTGTTTTTT
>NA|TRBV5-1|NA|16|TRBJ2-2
CASRSRRAGDTGELFF
TGCGCCAGCAGAAGTCGTAGGGCAGGGGACACCGGGGAGCTGTTTTTT